Each of the 20 T cell receptor beta chains below was sequenced from the same sample in a study of OX40 agonist ivuxolimab in advanced cancers. Data came from immunoSEQ multiplex PCR; TCRdb stores just in-frame clones and leaves some out. The sample lists about 35,000 clones, 65% to 75% occurring once. The specimen comprised CD4+ or CD8+ T cells sorted from blood, sampled in a trial of the OX40 agonist ivuxolimab. The origin of the receptors is an adult with an advanced solid tumor such as melanoma, head and neck, liver or kidney cancer.

In the case of this clone: The junction departs from germline at one end; a sequencing error may be responsible. This chain uses TRBV27 with TRBJ2-7; possibly TRBD2 for D (5 bases). The CDR3 spans 14 residues. Germline V gene data show CDR1 as MNHEY and CDR2 as SMNVEV (reference sequence). The CDR3 sequence: CASSVSDWTYEQYF. The CDR3 region has the DNA TGTGCCAGCAGTGTATCGGACTGGACCTACGAGCAGTACTTC.

V gene TRBV5-1 combines with J gene TRBJ1-4; D unclear. CDR3 size: 13 residues. V lost 0 bases and J lost 3, with 3 bases in between. Germline V gene lookup returns CDR1 SGHRS and CDR2 YFSETQ. CDR3 sequence (DNA): TGCGCCAGCAGCTTGGGGCCTAATGAAAAACTGTTTTTT. As protein: CASSLGPNEKLFF.

The chain is built from TRBV10-2 and TRBJ2-3; 8 positions match TRBD1. From germline, CDR1 is WSHSY and CDR2 SAAADI. Germline trimming cut 6 bases from V and 0 bases from J; bases unmatched to any gene: 17. This CDR3 is built from 19 residues. The CDR3 protein is CASSGNRGAGTPSTDTQYF. The DNA for the CDR3 is TGCGCCAGCAGCGGTAACAGGGGGGCGGGCACCCCTAGCACAGATACGCAGTATTTT.

The chain links TRBV27 to TRBJ2-2; D not certain. Trimming pared 0 bases from V and 4 bases from J, leaving 9 bases between. Germline V lookup: CDR1 MNHEY, CDR2 SMNVEV (reference sequence). The CDR3 extends over 15 amino acids. The CDR3 coding sequence is TGTGCCAGCAGTTTATCACCAGGAATCACCGGGGAGCTGTTTTTT. Encoded protein: CASSLSPGITGELFF.

The J gene is TRBJ1-6, the V gene TRBV13, with 10 bases lining up with TRBD1. The CDR3 covers 16 residues. Germline CDR1 PRHDT, CDR2 FYEKMQ (reference sequence). Trimming cost V 5 bases and J 10 bases; bases outside gene matches: 11. The CDR3 is CASSVRQGAAFSPLHF. In DNA, the CDR3 is TGTGCCAGCAGCGTAAGACAGGGGGCGGCTTTCTCACCCCTCCACTTT.

The chain recombines TRBV6-5 with TRBJ1-2, with D tentatively TRBD1 (6 bases). Germline loops: CDR1 MNHEY, CDR2 SVGAGI. The V gene lost 6 bases and the J gene lost 4 bases, with 12 bases spanning the gap. CDR3 size: 13 residues. The DNA for the CDR3 is TGTGCCAGCAGGGATGACAGGCCCTATGGCTACACCTTC. Encoded protein: CASRDDRPYGYTF.

The rearrangement links TRBV7-2 to TRBJ2-1, with 9 positions matching TRBD2. This CDR3 region has 15 residues. After removal of 5 bases from V and 8 bases from J, the junction contained 10 bases not matched to a gene. Germline CDR1 SGHTA, CDR2 FQGNSA. CDR3 residues: CASSPQASGVYEQFF. DNA of the CDR3: TGTGCCAGCAGCCCACAAGCTAGCGGGGTGTATGAGCAGTTCTTC.

The V and J genes are TRBV6-1 and TRBJ2-7, with a tentative D call TRBD2 (6 bases). The germline V gene encodes CDR1 MNHNS and CDR2 SASEGT. The CDR3 contains 13 residues. Trimming took 7 bases from V and 3 from J, leaving 13 bases between them. In nucleotides, the CDR3 is TGTGCCAGCACCCCGGGACTTATCTACGAGCAGTACTTC. This encodes CASTPGLIYEQYF.

The chain uses TRBV19 and TRBJ2-1, with 7 positions matching TRBD2. V gave up 4 bases and J gave up 8 bases; unmatched junction bases: 5. The CDR3 loop spans 13 amino acids. Germline CDR1 and CDR2: LNHDA and SQIVND (reference sequence). The CDR3 region has the DNA TGTGCCAGTAGTAAACTAGCGTTGGATGAGCAGTTCTTC. It encodes CASSKLALDEQFF.

This clone turned up a few times. The gene calls are TRBV21-1 and TRBJ1-6; TRBD1, the table's D call, lacks a check against the DNA. TRBV21-1 has pseudogene status. This CDR3 region has 14 residues. The CDR3 DNA reads as TGTGCCAGCAGCACCGGACAGGGGCGATCACCCCTCCACTTT. Amino acids: CASSTGQGRSPLHF.

The chain carries TRBV19 and TRBJ1-2; D is unresolved. The CDR3 has 12 residues. V lost 4 bases, J lost 6 bases, and 9 bases lay in between. The V gene's germline CDR1 is LNHDA and CDR2 SQIVND (reference sequence). Written as DNA, the CDR3 is TGTGCCAGTAGTAAGAGAGAGGATGGCTACACCTTC. It codes for CASSKREDGYTF.

The chain employs TRBV7-9 and TRBJ2-5, with D maybe TRBD2 (6 bases). The CDR3 extends over 15 amino acids. The V end lost 2 bases, the J end lost 7 bases, and 17 bases lay between the germline ends. Germline V gives CDR1 SEHNR, CDR2 FQNEAQ (reference sequence). Written as DNA, the CDR3 is TGTGCCAGCAGCTTATTCCTCAGCGGGTCGGGGACCCAGTACTTC. Translation gives CASSLFLSGSGTQYF.

The chain couples TRBV11-3 to TRBJ2-1, with 7 bases lining up with TRBD1. The junction had 9 bases not matched to a gene; V was cut back by 4 bases and J by 6 bases. In germline, CDR1 is SGHNT, CDR2 YENEEA. The CDR3 runs 15 residues. The CDR3: CASSYDRVDGNEQFF. CDR3 nucleotides: TGTGCCAGCAGCTATGACAGGGTAGACGGCAATGAGCAGTTCTTC. The full variable domain, completed using reference TRBV11-3 and TRBJ2-1, is EAGVVQSPRYKIIEKKQPVAFWCNPISGHNTLYWYLQNLGQGPELLIRYENEEAVDDSQLPKDRFSAERLKGVDSTLKIQPAELGDSAVYLCASSYDRVDGNEQFFGPGTRLTVL.

The J gene is TRBJ1-4, the V gene TRBV10-3; 7 nucleotides match TRBD1. Germline trimming cut 8 bases from V and 6 bases from J; bases unmatched to any gene: 6. Germline assignment: CDR1 ENHRY and CDR2 SYGVKD. The CDR3 loop spans 13 amino acids. The chain's CDR3 is CAIRDRIDEKLFF. The CDR3 coding sequence is TGTGCCATCCGGGACAGAATCGATGAAAAACTGTTTTTT.

This chain joins TRBV7-9 and TRBJ2-2; D is undetermined. Per germline, CDR1 SEHNR and CDR2 FQNEAQ (reference sequence). Between the trimmed V and J ends, which lost 2 bases and 7 bases, there was a span of 8 bases. The CDR3 sequence is 13 residues long. The DNA of the CDR3 is TGTGCCAGCAGCTTATCCGCTAACGGGGAGCTGTTTTTT. Translation gives CASSLSANGELFF.

This clone was seen more than once but under ten times. The chain carries TRBV7-9 and TRBJ1-1; no clear D gene. CDR1 and CDR2 from the germline V gene are SEHNR and FQNEAQ (reference sequence). This CDR3 is 17 amino acids long. The V gene lost 4 bases and the J gene lost 1 base, with 19 bases spanning the gap. The DNA of the CDR3 is TGTGCCAGCAGCTCTTTTGAGGCACGGTCAGGGAACACTGAAGCTTTCTTT. Protein: CASSSFEARSGNTEAFF.

Only one count was recorded for this clone. J is TRBJ1-2 and V is TRBV6-1; the D is unclear. Trimming removed 2 bases from V and 4 bases from J, with 14 bases in between. Germline-derived CDR1 and CDR2 are MNHNS and SASEGT. CDR3 size: 15 residues. CDR3 nucleotide sequence: TGTGCCAGCAGTGAATACAGTTTGGGCCCCTATGGCTACACCTTC. Protein product: CASSEYSLGPYGYTF.

The CDR3 DNA reads as TGTGCCAGCAGTTTATCGGCAGGGTGGAACACTGAAGCTTTCTTT. Its protein is CASSLSAGWNTEAFF. The rearrangement joins TRBV27 to TRBJ1-1; TRBD1 might be the D (5 bases). Germline lookup yields CDR1 MNHEY and CDR2 SMNVEV (reference sequence). This CDR3 region has 15 residues. With 0 bases removed from V and 1 base from J, the gap between germline ends came to 9 bases.

This rearrangement joins TRBV23-1 to TRBJ2-7, with a possible D match to TRBD2 (5 bases). TRBV23-1 is annotated as an ORF whose role is uncertain. V lost 7 bases, J lost 3 bases, and 10 bases lay in between. CDR3 length: 12 residues. The CDR3 DNA is TGCGCCAGCAACAAACGGGGCTACGAGCAGTACGTC. It specifies CASNKRGYEQYV.

V gene TRBV7-9 combines with J gene TRBJ2-2; no definite D call. CDR3 length: 15 residues. Germline-derived CDR1 and CDR2 are SEHNR and FQNEAQ (reference sequence). Trimming removed 1 base from V and 0 bases from J, with 6 bases in between. The CDR3 DNA reads as TGTGCCAGCAGCTTAGGACCGGCGAACACCGGGGAGCTGTTTTTT. Protein product: CASSLGPANTGELFF.